This T cell receptor beta chain was recorded in a study of T cells in Graves' hyperthyroidism and ophthalmopathy (dated by TCRdb to between 2019 and 2020). Turning to the overall study: Peripheral blood was sampled at the time of initial diagnosis, prior to any treatment. TCR V-J signatures able to tell the groups apart were searched for in a discovery cohort of some 97 patients, of whom about 40 had Graves' ophthalmopathy and about 55 had stable Graves' hyperthyroidism. Prospective prediction of ophthalmopathy was tested in an independent validation cohort of 18 to 20 hyperthyroidism patients and around 16 patients who later progressed to ophthalmopathy. For training and testing, the 110 or so patients in the discovery cohort were randomly divided in a 7:3 ratio. In several Graves' hyperthyroidism patients, the study also compared T-cell repertoires from thyroid tissue with T-cell repertoires from blood. Once sampling was done, hyperthyroidism patients were given methimazole at a starting dose of 30 mg daily, whereas ophthalmopathy patients were given high-dose intravenous methylprednisolone. TCR Vbeta CDR3 sequencing of approximately 140 peripheral blood samples (around 45 ophthalmopathy, roughly 74 hyperthyroidism and approximately 17 progressor patients) is reported in the paper. Findings and caveats that apply to the study as a whole: In validation, progression to ophthalmopathy was predicted by the model with about 70% sensitivity and roughly 76% specificity, a median of approximately 7.1 months before onset. Most expanded thyroid clonotypes (frequency above 0.001) were also detected in blood, suggesting blood repertoires may reflect thyroid immune responses. Ophthalmopathy was separated from stable hyperthyroidism by a 13 V-J signature model, with 85% to 90% sensitivity and approximately 81% specificity obtained in cross-validation and 80%/75% obtained in testing. No statistical method was used to fix the sample size in advance, and group allocation was not hidden from the investigators.

Amplification of TCR beta CDR3 regions was carried out from RNA transcripts. For the first round of RT-PCR on the TCR CDR3, the HTBI primer set was used together with the Qiagen OneStep RT-PCR kit. A second multiplex PCR round built the libraries, followed by size selection and purification. Paired-end sequencing of the libraries was performed with 100 bp reads on an Illumina HiSeq2000. In the original analysis: Raw data were processed with SOAPnuke, discarding reads with adapters, uncalled bases, mean Phred below 15, or no exact constant-primer or identifier match. COPE v1.2.5 was used to merge high-quality paired reads, and clonotypes were defined as unique nucleotide sequences. MiTCR v1.1 was used to align the clonotypes against IMGT TRBV, TRBD and TRBJ reference segments. Only V-J combinations with frequency above 0.0001, covering approximately 99% of repertoires, were analysed. A TCS score was defined as the ratio between F50 (clonal expansion) and ExV (chaos), using BLOSUM62-based TCRdist between CDR3 peptides within each V-J. Welch's t-statistics and random forest reduced around 520 V-J features to 13, which were used in a naive Bayes classifier (R e1071). TCRdb trimmed the raw reads at Q25, called clones with MiXCR and kept productive beta chains. For every CDR3 protein sequence, its rows merge into one entry that carries the most common genes and DNA. TCRdb, not the original authors, processed these V and J calls. Here the sample has a few hundred thousand distinct CDR3 sequences; roughly 15% occur a single time. The ten largest clones represent 13% of the sample.

The hyperthyroidism patients were between 18 and 65 years old and newly diagnosed, with a disease duration of less than 2 months. The study excluded patients with uncontrolled infections, other autoimmune diseases, pregnancy or lactation. Diagnoses were established on the basis of clinical symptoms, serum thyroxine and TRAb, thyroid ultrasound, and orbital computed tomography. Blood from progressor patients was collected at the time of first diagnosis with hyperthyroidism, before any ophthalmopathy symptoms had appeared. PBMCs were separated from 10 ml of fresh peripheral blood using Ficoll-Paque density gradient centrifugation. Progressor patients were defined as those initially diagnosed with Graves' hyperthyroidism in whom ophthalmopathy developed during follow-up. Total RNA was extracted using Trizol reagent, and RNA quality was assessed on an Agilent 2100 Bioanalyzer. This clonotype was picked up many times. Its antigen remains undetermined. Base qualities were left out, and no much larger clone turns up one base away.

From a lookup of the germline V gene (reference sequence), CDR1 and CDR2 are SGHAT and FQDESV. The V end gives up 5 bases and the J end 1 base, leaving 11 bases in the junction not matched to a gene. Measured from the cysteine to the phenylalanine, the CDR3 is 17 residues long. The kept DNA is CDR3 alone, 51 bases in frame from the first base. This receptor was taken from a woman in her forties with Graves' hyperthyroidism that later progressed to Graves' ophthalmopathy. Sequenced: blood. The V and J genes are TRBV11-1 and TRBJ2-1, and 7 junctional nucleotides match TRBD2. The DNA is as follows: TGTGCCAGCAGCGATGAACTCCTAGCGGAATCCTACAATGAGCAGTTCTTC. Translated, it gives CASSDELLAESYNEQFF.